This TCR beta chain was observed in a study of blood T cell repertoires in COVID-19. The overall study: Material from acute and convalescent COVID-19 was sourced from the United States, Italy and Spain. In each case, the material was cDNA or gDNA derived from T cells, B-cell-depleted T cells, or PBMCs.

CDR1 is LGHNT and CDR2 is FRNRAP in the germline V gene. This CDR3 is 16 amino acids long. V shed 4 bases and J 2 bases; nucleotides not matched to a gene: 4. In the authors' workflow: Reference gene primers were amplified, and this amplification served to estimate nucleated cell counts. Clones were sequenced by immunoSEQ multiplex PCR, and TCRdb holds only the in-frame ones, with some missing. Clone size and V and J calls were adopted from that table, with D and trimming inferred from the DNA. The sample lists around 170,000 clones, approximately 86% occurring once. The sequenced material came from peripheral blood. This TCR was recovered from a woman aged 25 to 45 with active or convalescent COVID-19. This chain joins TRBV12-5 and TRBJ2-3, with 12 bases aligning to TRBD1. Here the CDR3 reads CASGSGTGGFTDTQYF. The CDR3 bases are TGTGCTAGTGGTTCGGGGACAGGGGGCTTCACAGATACGCAGTATTTT.